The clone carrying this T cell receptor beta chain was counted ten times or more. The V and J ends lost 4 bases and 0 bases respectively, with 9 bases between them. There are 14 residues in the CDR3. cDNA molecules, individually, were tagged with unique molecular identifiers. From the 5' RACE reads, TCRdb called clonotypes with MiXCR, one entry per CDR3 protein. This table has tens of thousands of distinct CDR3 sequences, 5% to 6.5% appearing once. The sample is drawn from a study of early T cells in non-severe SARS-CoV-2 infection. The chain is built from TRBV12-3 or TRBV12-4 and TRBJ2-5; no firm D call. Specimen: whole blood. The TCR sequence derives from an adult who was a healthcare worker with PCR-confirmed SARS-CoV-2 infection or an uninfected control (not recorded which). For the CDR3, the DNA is TGTGCCAGCAGTTCCTCGACGTACCAAGAGACCCAGTACTTC. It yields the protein CASSSSTYQETQYF.